This TCR beta chain came from a study of cytomegalovirus exposure and HLA in healthy donors. Study-wide points: It was about 150 TCR beta chains that were listed as cytomegalovirus-associated.

TCRdb keeps only in-frame clones here, not all; method: immunoSEQ multiplex PCR. This table holds about 110,000 clones, 88% found once. Points on this clone: Its antigen is still unknown.

Germline V gene sequence: CDR1 SNHLY, CDR2 FYNNEI. Unmatched junction bases numbered 10, after V lost 10 bases and J lost 2 bases. The CDR3 runs to 16 residues. The TCR originated in a woman in her 30s in good health and CMV-seropositive. The rearrangement links TRBV2 to TRBJ2-5, with 13 positions matching TRBD2. The sample consisted of PBMCs. The chain's CDR3 is CATHQRLAGGQETQYF. The DNA for the CDR3 is TGTGCCACCCACCAACGACTAGCGGGGGGACAAGAGACCCAGTACTTC.